These 21 T cell receptor beta chains came from one sample sequenced in a study of CD8+ T cells in alopecia areata. The treatment here: oral pan-JAK inhibitor, 5-10 mg twice daily. Extracted RNA was reverse transcribed, and the resulting cDNA served as sequencing template. Some clones are missing from TCRdb's copy, which holds only in-frame ones; the method was immunoSEQ multiplex PCR. The sample carries some 80,000 clones, approximately 72% recorded once. This specimen was CD8+ T cells sorted from blood, taken at week 24, from a patient treated with tofacitinib. The source of these receptors is a human donor with alopecia areata.

The rearrangement joins TRBV10-3 to TRBJ1-6; D not certain. The CDR3 loop spans 13 amino acids. Germline CDR1 is ENHRY and CDR2 is SYGVKD. Trimming stripped 0 bases from V and 10 bases from J, with 7 bases between. CDR3 nucleotides: TGTGCCATCAGTGAGTCGACGAGATCACCCCTCCACTTT. Amino acids: CAISESTRSPLHF.

The J gene is TRBJ2-7, the V gene TRBV27, with a tentative D call TRBD1 (5 bases). Trimming stripped 0 bases from V and 2 bases from J, with 11 bases between. The CDR3 extends over 15 amino acids. Germline V gene lookup returns CDR1 MNHEY and CDR2 SMNVEV (reference sequence). CDR3 bases: TGTGCCAGCAGTTTATCTTGGGGCAGCACCTACGAGCAGTACTTC. Amino acids: CASSLSWGSTYEQYF.

The rearrangement links TRBV2 to TRBJ2-3; the D gene is possibly TRBD1 (5 bases). From germline, CDR1 is SNHLY and CDR2 FYNNEI. The CDR3 sequence is 16 residues long. V gave up 4 bases and J gave up 0 bases, with 14 bases separating them. The DNA of the CDR3 is TGTGCCAGCAGTGGCCTAGGGGCGACTAGCACAGATACGCAGTATTTT. Protein: CASSGLGATSTDTQYF.

The chain recombines TRBV7-8 with TRBJ2-7; D perhaps matches TRBD2 (6 bases). V lost 2 bases, J lost 4 bases, and 15 bases lay in between. The CDR3 has 15 amino acids. Per the germline V gene, CDR1 is SGHVS and CDR2 is FQNEAQ. CDR3 nucleotides: TGTGCCAGCAGCTTATTTGGCGGGGCCCAATACGAGCAGTACTTC. This gives the protein CASSLFGGAQYEQYF.

The chain recombines TRBV2 with TRBJ2-3, with D perhaps being TRBD1 or TRBD2 (5 bases each). The V and J ends lost 3 bases and 4 bases respectively, with 17 bases between them. The CDR3 totals 16 residues. The germline gives CDR1 SNHLY, CDR2 FYNNEI. The DNA of the CDR3 is TGTGCCAGCAGTGATGGGGGATCGTACCCATCAGATACGCAGTATTTT. Its protein is CASSDGGSYPSDTQYF.

The sample holds one count of this clone. This sequence joins TRBV5-6 and TRBJ1-2; no clear D gene. The V and J ends lost 0 bases and 2 bases respectively, with 8 bases between them. Germline V lookup: CDR1 SGHDT, CDR2 YYEEEE. The CDR3 has 14 amino acids. The CDR3 DNA reads TGTGCCAGCAGCTTGGTGGGCAGAAACTATGGCTACACCTTC. The encoded protein is CASSLVGRNYGYTF.

The rearrangement uses TRBV4-1 and TRBJ2-2; 8 bases are shared with TRBD1. Trimming took 1 base from V and 2 from J; bases not matched to a gene: 9. CDR1 is MGHRA, CDR2 YSYEKL, per germline. This CDR3 is 18 amino acids long. The DNA of the CDR3 is TGCGCCAGCAGCCAAGGGGCCGGGACAGGAATTAACACCGGGGAGCTGTTTTTT. This codes for CASSQGAGTGINTGELFF.

The chain has TRBV9 and TRBJ1-1; D is possibly TRBD1 (6 bases). Looked up from germline, CDR1 is SGDLS and CDR2 is YYNGEE. Trimming removed 3 bases from V and 3 bases from J, with 21 bases in between. This CDR3 region has 17 residues. CDR3 in amino acids: CASSETKGGPGDTEAFF. The CDR3 region has the DNA TGTGCCAGCAGCGAAACTAAAGGGGGACCGGGGGACACTGAAGCTTTCTTT.

CDR3 DNA sequence: TGTGCCAGCAGTTACTCGCGGCAGTTCGAGCAGTACTTC. It encodes CASSYSRQFEQYF. The chain employs TRBV6-5 and TRBJ2-7, with D uncertain. This CDR3 is built from 13 residues. Germline V gene data show CDR1 as MNHEY and CDR2 as SVGAGI. V was shortened by 0 bases and J by 6 bases, with 9 bases between the two germline ends.

The genes are TRBV6-5 and TRBJ2-5; the match to TRBD1 covers 8 bases. Germline V gene lookup returns CDR1 MNHEY and CDR2 SVGAGI. The CDR3 runs 14 residues. Trimming at V came to 7 bases and at J to 5 bases, leaving 9 bases not matched to a gene. CDR3 sequence reads: CASNPTGVVETQYF. The CDR3 bases are TGTGCCAGCAACCCGACAGGGGTGGTGGAGACCCAGTACTTC.

Judged by abundance, this clone is medium-sized. The chain links TRBV15 to TRBJ2-7, with TRBD1 identical over 9 bases. CDR3 length equals 14 residues. The V and J ends lost 3 bases and 5 bases, in that order; junction bases with no gene match: 5. CDR1 and CDR2 (germline): LNHNV, YYDKDF (reference sequence). This chain's CDR3 is CATSRDRGVHEQYF. The CDR3 nucleotides read TGTGCCACCAGCAGGGACAGGGGAGTCCACGAGCAGTACTTC.

Sample share makes this clone large. The chain combines TRBV7-9 with TRBJ2-4, with D perhaps given as TRBD1 or TRBD2 (5 bases each). Germline CDR1 reads SEHNR; CDR2 reads FQNEAQ (reference sequence). The CDR3 runs 17 residues. The V and J ends lost 1 base and 0 bases respectively, with 13 bases between them. CDR3 nucleotide sequence: TGTGCCAGCAGCTTAGGCTTTGGGGACGAAGCCAAAAACATTCAGTACTTC. Translating it yields CASSLGFGDEAKNIQYF.

The rearrangement uses TRBV30 and TRBJ2-7; 8 positions match TRBD1. In germline, CDR1 is GTSNPN, CDR2 SVGIG (reference sequence). After removal of 5 bases from V and 0 bases from J, the junction contained 15 bases not matched to a gene. This CDR3 region has 17 residues. CDR3 bases: TGTGCCTGGTCACACCTCCCACGGACAGGGAGCTCCTACGAGCAGTACTTC. Translating gives CAWSHLPRTGSSYEQYF.

V is TRBV4-1 and J is TRBJ2-2, with no clear D. This CDR3 contains 15 residues. Trimming removed 4 bases at V and 0 bases at J, with 9 bases between. In germline, CDR1 is MGHRA, CDR2 YSYEKL. The CDR3 nucleotides are TGCGCCAGCAGCCTAAATCAAGCGAACACCGGGGAGCTGTTTTTT. Translation gives CASSLNQANTGELFF.

This chain links TRBV4-1 with TRBJ2-1; no reliable D call. CDR1 MGHRA and CDR2 YSYEKL come from the germline V gene. The CDR3 is 15 residues long. The V and J ends lost 2 bases and 0 bases respectively, with 8 bases between them. The CDR3 is CASSQSPNSYNEQFF. CDR3 in DNA: TGCGCCAGCAGCCAAAGTCCCAACTCCTACAATGAGCAGTTCTTC.

The chain couples TRBV2 to TRBJ2-1; the D is unclear. The CDR3 totals 14 residues. V gave up 6 bases and J gave up 8 bases, with 17 bases separating them. Germline values: CDR1 SNHLY, CDR2 FYNNEI. CDR3 in DNA: TGTGCCAGCAGAGTTCCGTTCGGGTGGGATGAGCAGTTCTTC. It translates to CASRVPFGWDEQFF. Full variable domain (outside the CDR3, taken from reference TRBV2 and TRBJ2-1): EPEVTQTPSHQVTQMGQEVILRCVPISNHLYFYWYRQILGQKVEFLVSFYNNEISEKSEIFDDQFSVERPDGSNFTLKIRSTKLEDSAMYFCASRVPFGWDEQFFGPGTRLTVL.

The CDR3 nucleotides are TGTGCCAGCAGCTCCGGGACAGGGGACCCTGCCGGGGAGCTGTTTTTT. Encoded protein: CASSSGTGDPAGELFF. This chain uses TRBV7-2 with TRBJ2-2, with TRBD1 matching over 10 bases. From germline, CDR1 is SGHTA and CDR2 FQGNSA. After removal of 4 bases from V and 6 bases from J, the junction contained 8 bases not matched to a gene. The CDR3 has 16 residues.

The chain combines TRBV7-2 with TRBJ1-5; TRBD1 aligns across 8 bases. The germline V gene has CDR1 SGHTA and CDR2 FQGNSA. This CDR3 spans 16 amino acids. V lost 5 bases and J lost 1; bases outside the gene matches: 7. In DNA form, the CDR3 reads TGTGCCAGCAGCCCCGCGGGACAGGCGAGCAATCAGCCCCAGCATTTT. Translated, it gives CASSPAGQASNQPQHF.

This clone was counted a single time. The V call is TRBV28, the J call TRBJ2-4, with 9 bases lining up with TRBD1. Germline V gives CDR1 MDHEN, CDR2 SYDVKM. This CDR3 is built from 14 residues. Trimming at V came to 6 bases and at J to 8 bases, leaving 8 bases not matched to a gene. The CDR3 reads CASSRDRGKDIQYF. CDR3 in DNA: TGTGCCAGCAGCCGAGACAGGGGGAAGGACATTCAGTACTTC.

This sequence joins TRBV6-5 and TRBJ2-5; possibly TRBD1 for D (6 bases). The CDR3 loop spans 14 amino acids. In germline, CDR1 is MNHEY, CDR2 SVGAGI. The V end was cut by 2 bases, the J end by 2 bases, with 9 bases between. The CDR3 sequence: CASSYQGRQETQYF. CDR3 sequence (DNA): TGTGCCAGCAGTTACCAGGGGCGGCAAGAGACCCAGTACTTC.

This chain connects TRBV2 to TRBJ2-2; 9 nucleotides match TRBD2. CDR1 and CDR2 (germline): SNHLY, FYNNEI. The J segment lost 5 bases and the V segment lost 5 bases, leaving 6 bases of the junction unmatched. This CDR3 is 15 amino acids long. CDR3 residues: CASSLAGVWTGELFF. DNA of the CDR3: TGTGCCAGCAGTTTAGCGGGAGTTTGGACCGGGGAGCTGTTTTTT.